This T cell receptor (beta chain) was recovered during a study of persistence of HIV-infected CD4 T cells. The V gene lost 0 bases and the J gene lost 7 bases, with 4 bases spanning the gap. This CDR3 comprises 12 residues. CDR1 is LNHNV, CDR2 YYDKDF, per germline (reference sequence). This clone was counted once. Its target is not known. This was the immunoSEQ version 4 assay in survey mode. The repertoire was sequenced with immunoSEQ multiplex PCR; TCRdb's copy has only in-frame clones and lacks some. The table lists fewer than 40,000 clones, about 80% of them singletons. Cells were stimulated with CMV-infected fibroblast lysates at 8.5 to 10 ug/mL. Memory cells lacking CD40L and CD69 with high CD45RO were sorted. Inclusion required CMV-positive serology and CD4+ counts above 400 cells/uL.

This chain links TRBV15 with TRBJ1-5; D remains ambiguous. The sequencing used CD4+ T cells sorted from PBMCs after roughly 17-hour stimulation, collected from a patient who received antiretroviral therapy. This TCR was sampled from an adult woman with HIV who was CMV-seropositive. CDR3 region: CATSRDVQPQHF. The CDR3, as DNA: TGTGCCACCAGCAGAGATGTCCAGCCCCAGCATTTT.